Sequencing of this T cell receptor beta chain was carried out in a study of T cell responses to AZD1222 COVID-19 vaccine. Study-level findings and limits: Spike-spanning, vaccine-associated CD4 TCRs were dominant at 160-218 and 743-854. The study identified only five to seven AZD1222 recipients as seropositive at baseline. Increases in Spike-specific TCR breadth and depth were seen after two AZD1222 doses. There were repertoire samples only from the period after the peak T cell response.

The V end lost 4 bases, the J end lost 2 bases, and 21 bases lay between the germline ends. This CDR3 has 17 amino acids. Germline lookup yields CDR1 ENHRY and CDR2 SYGVKD. Repertoires were generated with immunoSEQ multiplex PCR, while TCRdb's copy carries only in-frame clones and drops some. The repertoire consists of approximately 150,000 clones, with 85% to 95% occurring once and the leading ten covering approximately 4.8%. Turning to this clone: Its antigen is undetermined.

The specimen comprised peripheral blood, sampled on day 0 of AZD1222 vaccination. The chain employs TRBV10-3 and TRBJ2-7, with TRBD2 as a possible D gene (6 bases). The sequence was obtained from an adult in good health. The CDR3 here is CAISVLGGRTTPYEQYF. In nucleotides, the CDR3 is TGTGCCATCAGTGTACTAGGTGGGAGGACTACGCCCTACGAGCAGTACTTC.